This TCR beta chain stems from a study of OX40 agonist ivuxolimab in advanced cancers. Clones were sequenced by immunoSEQ multiplex PCR, and TCRdb holds only the in-frame ones, with some missing. The sample carries about 81,000 clones, 80% to 90% recorded once. The CDR3 length is 16 residues. Germline V gene data show CDR1 as SGDLS and CDR2 as YYNGEE. The germline V and J ends were trimmed by 0 bases and 0 bases, with 10 bases remaining between them. The sequences come from CD4+ or CD8+ T cells sorted from blood, collected in a trial of the OX40 agonist ivuxolimab. V is TRBV9 and J is TRBJ1-3; tentatively, D is TRBD1 (6 bases). The TCR was taken from an adult with an advanced solid tumor such as melanoma, head and neck, liver or kidney cancer. CDR3 nucleotide sequence: TGTGCCAGCAGCGTAGCTACAGGGAGCTCTGGAAACACCATATATTTT. Its protein is CASSVATGSSGNTIYF.